Following are 28 T cell receptor beta chains from one sample sequenced in a study of blood T cells in healthy people across ages. Sample-barcoded 5' priming and a J-beta primer mix drove a second PCR of roughly 6 to 12 cycles. From the 5' RACE reads, TCRdb called clonotypes with MiXCR, one entry per CDR3 protein. The top ten clones hold approximately 22% of a sample with around 1,900,000 distinct CDR3 sequences, 39% of them seen once. Sequencing was carried out using blood. The source is a human donor in good health.

The V call is TRBV6-2 or TRBV6-3, the J call TRBJ2-7; D may correspond to TRBD1 or TRBD2 (5 bases each). The CDR3 totals 18 residues. CDR1 and CDR2 (germline): MNHEY, SVGEGT. V shed 2 bases and J shed 4 bases, with 24 bases lying between them. In DNA, the CDR3 is TGTGCCAGCAGTTACCCCTGGGGACGCCTTGAAAACAGATACGAGCAGTACTTC. Its protein is CASSYPWGRLENRYEQYF.

This clonotype was counted between two and nine times. The gene calls are TRBV28 and TRBJ2-7; 9 bases match TRBD1. Germline V gene data show CDR1 as MDHEN and CDR2 as SYDVKM. Trimming at V came to 4 bases and at J to 4 bases, leaving 11 bases not matched to a gene. This CDR3 spans 16 amino acids. The CDR3 loop reads CASSSPTGTGQYEQYF. CDR3 in DNA: TGTGCCAGCAGTTCTCCCACCGGGACAGGGCAGTACGAGCAGTACTTC.

This clonotype was picked up one time. The chain links TRBV7-8 to TRBJ1-5; maybe TRBD1 (6 bases). CDR3 length equals 16 residues. Trimming took 2 bases from V and 5 from J, leaving 16 bases between them. Germline values: CDR1 SGHVS, CDR2 FQNEAQ. In nucleotides, the CDR3 is TGTGCCAGCAGCTTATCGGCAAACAGGGAGGATCAGCCCCAGCATTTT. Translated: CASSLSANREDQPQHF.

This chain uses TRBV12-3 or TRBV12-4 with TRBJ1-5, with 7 bases lining up with TRBD1. V dropped 4 bases and J dropped 1; count of bases not matched to a gene: 10. The CDR3 is 17 amino acids. Here the CDR3 DNA reads TGTGCCAGCAGTTCCCAATTACAGGGGTTGAGCAATCAGCCCCAGCATTTT. It translates to CASSSQLQGLSNQPQHF.

At least ten counts were recorded for this clonotype. The chain recombines TRBV4-3 with TRBJ2-1; TRBD2 matches 11 bases. The CDR3 sequence is 16 residues long. V shed 0 bases and J 7 bases; nucleotides not matched to a gene: 5. Per germline, CDR1 LGHNA and CDR2 YSLEER. CDR3 region: CASSQELAGDWNEQFF. The CDR3 bases are TGCGCCAGCAGCCAAGAACTAGCGGGGGATTGGAATGAGCAGTTCTTC.

This clonotype was detected ten times or more. The J gene is TRBJ2-6, the V gene TRBV27, with a possible D match to TRBD2 (6 bases). CDR3 length: 17 amino acids. V was clipped by 3 bases and J by 3 bases, with 15 bases between them. The germline gives CDR1 MNHEY, CDR2 SMNVEV (reference sequence). For the CDR3, the DNA is TGTGCCAGCAGTTTTAGGAGGGAATTAGGTGGGGCCAACGTCCTGACTTTC. Encoded protein: CASSFRRELGGANVLTF.

The chain employs TRBV11-2 and TRBJ2-3; D is unresolved. The CDR3 sequence is 14 residues long. CDR1 and CDR2 from the germline V gene are SGHAT and FQNNGV. With 5 bases removed from V and 4 bases from J, the gap between germline ends came to 13 bases. The CDR3 bases are TGTGCCAGCAGCCCGGCCCTTCTAGCAGATACGCAGTATTTT. It specifies CASSPALLADTQYF.

The CDR3 DNA reads as TGTGCCAGCAGCACCGACGGAGGAGGACAGTACTTC. The encoded protein is CASSTDGGGQYF. This sequence joins TRBV7-9 and TRBJ2-5, with D maybe TRBD2 (5 bases). This CDR3 contains 12 residues. The germline gives CDR1 SEHNR, CDR2 FQNEAQ (reference sequence). The germline V and J ends were trimmed by 5 bases and 11 bases, with 15 bases remaining between them.

The chain couples TRBV4-1 to TRBJ2-1; TRBD1 agrees at 8 bases. Germline V gene data show CDR1 as MGHRA and CDR2 as YSYEKL. The V gene end was trimmed by 4 bases and the J gene end by 6 bases; junction bases not matched to a gene: 14. CDR3 length equals 17 residues. CDR3 sequence: CASSLFPPGQASNEQFF. As DNA, the CDR3 is TGCGCCAGCAGCCTTTTTCCTCCGGGACAGGCCTCCAATGAGCAGTTCTTC.

The chain recombines TRBV27 with TRBJ2-5; D remains ambiguous. CDR1 is MNHEY, CDR2 SMNVEV, per germline (reference sequence). V dropped 5 bases and J dropped 11 bases, with 24 bases sitting between them. The CDR3 contains 15 residues. The CDR3 nucleotides are TGTGCCAGCAGTCACTCCGACGGGTTTGGTGTATGGCAGTACTTC. It specifies CASSHSDGFGVWQYF.

This clonotype has just a few counts. The chain recombines TRBV4-3 with TRBJ2-2; D may be TRBD2 (6 bases). Germline CDR1 reads LGHNA; CDR2 reads YSLEER. Trimming removed 1 base from V and 5 bases from J, with 11 bases in between. This CDR3 has 15 residues. As DNA, the CDR3 is TGCGCCAGCAGCCAAGCGGGCGGGATTACCGGGGAGCTGTTTTTT. Translated: CASSQAGGITGELFF.

The J gene is TRBJ2-3, the V gene TRBV12-3 or TRBV12-4; TRBD2 matches at 7 bases. The CDR3 loop spans 14 amino acids. V lost 6 bases, J lost 3 bases, and 6 bases stayed unmatched. As DNA, the CDR3 is TGTGCCAGCAGGCAAGCGGGGCCTACAGATACGCAGTATTTT. The encoded protein is CASRQAGPTDTQYF.

The chain joins TRBV29-1 to TRBJ2-7; D tentatively fits TRBD1 or TRBD2 (5 bases each). V was shortened by 6 bases and J by 7 bases, with 22 bases between the two germline ends. Germline V gene lookup returns CDR1 SQVTM and CDR2 ANQGSEA. This CDR3 region has 14 residues. The CDR3 reads CSVRSTGGPLEQYF. The CDR3 DNA is TGCAGCGTCAGGTCGACTGGGGGACCCCTGGAGCAGTACTTC.

As for this clonotype: The junction and the germline gene differ at one end; a read error may be behind it. The rearrangement links TRBV7-3 to TRBJ2-3; TRBD2 matches at 11 bases. Germline loops: CDR1 SGHTA, CDR2 FQGTGA. This CDR3 has 14 amino acids. Here the CDR3 DNA reads TGTACCAGCAGCTTAGCGGGGGGGAGAGATACGCAGTATTTT. Encoded protein: CTSSLAGGRDTQYF.

CDR3 in DNA: TGCGCCAGCAGCCCTAGGGATACCGGGGAGCTGTTTTTT. This translates into CASSPRDTGELFF. This chain joins TRBV5-1 and TRBJ2-2; D uncertain. This CDR3 has 13 residues. Per the germline V gene, CDR1 is SGHRS and CDR2 is YFSETQ. The V end was cut by 4 bases, the J end by 5 bases, with 9 bases between.

This clonotype turned up a few times. The gene calls are TRBV6-2 or TRBV6-3 and TRBJ1-5, with D tentatively TRBD1 (6 bases). V gave up 0 bases and J gave up 4 bases, with 10 bases separating them. This CDR3 region has 15 residues. Germline V gene lookup returns CDR1 MNHEY and CDR2 SVGEGT. The CDR3 is CASSYSPDRNQPQHF. CDR3 coding DNA: TGTGCCAGCAGTTACTCGCCGGACAGAAATCAGCCCCAGCATTTT.

This clonotype appeared a few times. The chain employs TRBV28 and TRBJ2-7, with D possibly being TRBD1 (6 bases). Germline CDR1 is MDHEN and CDR2 is SYDVKM. The V and J ends lost 4 bases and 0 bases respectively, with 25 bases between them. This CDR3 has 19 amino acids. CDR3 coding DNA: TGTGCCAGCAGTTGGAGTAGTACCAGGACAGTCACGAGCTCCTACGAGCAGTACTTC. The encoded protein is CASSWSSTRTVTSSYEQYF.

There are a few counts of this clonotype. This sequence joins TRBV7-6 and TRBJ1-1, with TRBD1 as a possible D gene (5 bases). Trimming left V 1 base short and J 4 bases short, with 16 bases between. The CDR3 runs to 16 residues. Germline CDR1 and CDR2: SGHVS and FNYEAQ. CDR3 residues: CASSLERGGGGTEAFF. CDR3 nucleotide sequence: TGTGCCAGCAGCTTAGAGCGGGGTGGGGGGGGCACTGAAGCTTTCTTT.

This chain joins TRBV20-1 and TRBJ2-1; 7 bases align to TRBD1. Germline CDR1 reads DFQATT; CDR2 reads SNEGSKA (reference sequence). This CDR3 has 14 residues. The V and J ends lost 7 bases and 4 bases, in that order; junction bases with no gene match: 10. Here the CDR3 reads CSVNYRGPYNEQFF. The CDR3 region has the DNA TGCAGTGTTAACTACAGGGGCCCTTACAATGAGCAGTTCTTC.

This clonotype showed up just once. The V call is TRBV15, the J call TRBJ2-1, with D perhaps assigned TRBD1 or TRBD2 (5 bases each). With 5 bases removed from V and 0 bases from J, the gap between germline ends came to 11 bases. Germline CDR1 is LNHNV and CDR2 is YYDKDF (reference sequence). The CDR3 is 15 residues long. DNA for the CDR3: TGTGCCACCAGCGGCACCGGGACCTCCTACAATGAGCAGTTCTTC. This gives the protein CATSGTGTSYNEQFF.

A few counts support this clonotype. The J gene is TRBJ2-1, the V gene TRBV15, with unresolved D. V lost 0 bases, J lost 6 bases, and 9 bases lay in between. Germline V lookup: CDR1 LNHNV, CDR2 YYDKDF (reference sequence). This CDR3 comprises 14 residues. As DNA, the CDR3 is TGTGCCACCAGCAGAGATTACAGACCCAATGAGCAGTTCTTC. It translates to CATSRDYRPNEQFF. Variable domain in full (rest from reference TRBV15 and TRBJ2-1): DAMVIQNPRYQVTQFGKPVTLSCSQTLNHNVMYWYQQKSSQAPKLLFHYYDKDFNNEADTPDNFQSRRPNTSFCFLDIRSPGLGDTAMYLCATSRDYRPNEQFFGPGTRLTVL.

This clonotype was seen a handful of times. V usage is TRBV6-5 and J usage is TRBJ2-1, with 8 positions matching TRBD1. CDR1 and CDR2 (germline): MNHEY, SVGAGI. Trimming took 3 bases from V and 4 from J; bases not matched to a gene: 5. This CDR3 spans 15 amino acids. CDR3 DNA sequence: TGTGCCAGCAGTTATACAGGGGGTCGGTACAATGAGCAGTTCTTC. This gives the protein CASSYTGGRYNEQFF.

This clonotype has just a few counts. The gene calls are TRBV2 and TRBJ1-5, with TRBD1 matching 7 bases. The ends lost 8 bases at V and 5 bases at J; junction bases unmatched: 6. The length of the CDR3 is 13 residues. CDR1 SNHLY and CDR2 FYNNEI come from the germline V gene. The CDR3 bases are TGTGCCAGCTCTGGGACAGAACATCAGCCCCAGCATTTT. Translation gives CASSGTEHQPQHF.

Turning to this clonotype: An end of the junction does not agree with germline; a read error may underlie this. The V gene is TRBV7-2, the J gene TRBJ2-5; 8 positions match TRBD1. CDR1 and CDR2 (germline): SGHTA, FQGNSA. This CDR3 spans 15 amino acids. The CDR3 coding sequence is TGTGCCAGCAGCTTAGGGACAGGGTACCAAGAGATCCAGTACTTC. Protein product: CASSLGTGYQEIQYF.

This clonotype appeared a few times. This chain uses TRBV12-3 or TRBV12-4 with TRBJ1-2, with D hard to call. Trimming left V 1 base short and J 8 bases short, with 17 bases between. This CDR3 region has 15 residues. The CDR3 sequence: CASSLGESGLGGYTF. The DNA for the CDR3 is TGTGCCAGCAGTTTAGGCGAGTCGGGTTTGGGGGGCTACACCTTC.

This clonotype was seen only a few times. J is TRBJ1-2 and V is TRBV28; 9 bases fit TRBD1. Germline assignment: CDR1 MDHEN and CDR2 SYDVKM. CDR3 length equals 13 residues. Unmatched junction bases numbered 3, after V lost 6 bases and J lost 4 bases. CDR3 loop: CASRGTGIYGYTF. The CDR3 DNA reads TGTGCCAGCAGGGGGACAGGGATCTATGGCTACACCTTC.

J is TRBJ2-5 and V is TRBV20-1; possible D gene TRBD1, 6 bases. Germline values: CDR1 DFQATT, CDR2 SNEGSKA (reference sequence). V was clipped by 7 bases and J by 3 bases, with 15 bases between them. The CDR3 is made up of 13 amino acids. DNA for the CDR3: TGCAGTGTCCGGGGCCACAGGGAAGAGACCCAGTACTTC. Protein sequence: CSVRGHREETQYF.

The V call is TRBV11-2, the J call TRBJ2-1; the match to TRBD1 covers 7 bases. The CDR3 has 15 amino acids. Germline assignment: CDR1 SGHAT and CDR2 FQNNGV. With V trimmed by 4 bases and J by 6 bases, 9 bases remained unmatched. For the CDR3, the DNA is TGTGCCAGCAGCTCCAACCGGGACAGACCCAATGAGCAGTTCTTC. The encoded protein is CASSSNRDRPNEQFF. The full variable domain, with the rest looked up from reference TRBV11-2 and TRBJ2-1, is EAGVAQSPRYKIIEKRQSVAFWCNPISGHATLYWYQQILGQGPKLLIQFQNNGVVDDSQLPKDRFSAERLKGVDSTLKIQPAKLEDSAVYLCASSSNRDRPNEQFFGPGTRLTVL.